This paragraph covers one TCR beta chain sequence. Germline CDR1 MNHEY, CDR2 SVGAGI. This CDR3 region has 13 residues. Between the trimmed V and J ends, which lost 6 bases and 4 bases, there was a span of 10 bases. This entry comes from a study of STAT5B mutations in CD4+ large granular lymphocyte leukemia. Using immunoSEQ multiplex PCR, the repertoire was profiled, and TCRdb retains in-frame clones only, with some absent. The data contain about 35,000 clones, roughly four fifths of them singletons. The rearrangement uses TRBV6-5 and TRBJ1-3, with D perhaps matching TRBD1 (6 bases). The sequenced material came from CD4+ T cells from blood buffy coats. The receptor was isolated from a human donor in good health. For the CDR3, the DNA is TGTGCCAGCAGACTGGACAGCGGAAACACCATATATTTT. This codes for CASRLDSGNTIYF.